Shown below are 22 T cell receptor beta chains from a single sample sequenced in a study of CXCR3-negative and CXCR3-positive naive CD8 T cells. In preparing the TRB cDNA libraries, 5' RACE with UMI labels was used. TCRdb re-called the 5' RACE reads and gives one entry per CDR3 protein, without DNA. Its clone listing holds some 56,000 distinct CDR3 sequences. The sequencing input was memory CD8+ T cells from blood. These receptors were collected from a human donor in good health. Some clones in this sample may be carry-over from other donors' samples.

The V gene is TRBV7-8, the J gene TRBJ2-7; the D gene TCRdb calls, TRBD1, cannot be checked with no DNA. From germline, CDR1 is SGHVS and CDR2 FQNEAQ. The CDR3 covers 13 residues. The CDR3 here is CASSWTRGHEQYF. Full variable domain (missing parts from reference TRBV7-8 and TRBJ2-7): GAGVSQSPRYKVAKRGQDVALRCDPISGHVSLFWYQQALGQGPEFLTYFQNEAQLDKSGLPSDRFFAERPEGSVSTLKIQRTQQEDSAVYLCASSWTRGHEQYFGPGTRLTVT.

The V gene is TRBV29-1, the J gene TRBJ2-1. The CDR3 is made up of 14 amino acids. Germline CDR1 is SQVTM and CDR2 is ANQGSEA. The CDR3 loop reads CSVEDSSNYNEQFF.

V and J are TRBV4-3 and TRBJ2-2. The CDR3 sequence is 16 residues long. From germline, CDR1 is LGHNA and CDR2 YSLEER. The CDR3 protein is CASSQDIGINTGELFF.

The chain couples TRBV5-6 to TRBJ2-2; TCRdb designates TRBD2, a call that cannot be tested without DNA. Germline-derived CDR1 and CDR2 are SGHDT and YYEEEE. The CDR3 length is 15 residues. CDR3 residues: CASSFFSPNTGELFF.

V is TRBV4-3 and J is TRBJ1-6; the D gene TCRdb calls, TRBD1, cannot be checked with no DNA. The CDR3 extends over 15 amino acids. Germline V gene data show CDR1 as LGHNA and CDR2 as YSLEER. CDR3 residues: CASSQEVSGYPPLHF.

The chain couples TRBV7-3 to TRBJ2-2; as DNA is missing, the TRBD1 call by TCRdb cannot be tested. The CDR3 is 15 residues long. In germline, CDR1 is SGHTA, CDR2 FQGTGA. The CDR3 region is CASSLTTGLIGELFF.

CDR3 loop: CASSGVYEQYF. The rearrangement links TRBV2 to TRBJ2-7. The CDR3 loop spans 11 amino acids. Germline loops: CDR1 SNHLY, CDR2 FYNNEI. The full variable domain, rest sourced from reference TRBV2 and TRBJ2-7, is EPEVTQTPSHQVTQMGQEVILRCVPISNHLYFYWYRQILGQKVEFLVSFYNNEISEKSEIFDDQFSVERPDGSNFTLKIRSTKLEDSAMYFCASSGVYEQYFGPGTRLTVT.

The chain recombines TRBV2 with TRBJ2-1; the TCRdb D gene call, TRBD1, has no DNA to confirm it. Looked up from germline, CDR1 is SNHLY and CDR2 is FYNNEI. The CDR3 runs 14 residues. CDR3 loop: CARSPGGGYNEQFF.

The genes are TRBV6-2 or TRBV6-3 and TRBJ2-2; absent DNA, TCRdb's TRBD1 call cannot be checked. The germline gives CDR1 MNHEY, CDR2 SVGEGT. The CDR3 runs to 15 residues. The CDR3 loop is CASSPGTTNTGELFF.

The rearrangement uses TRBV6-2 or TRBV6-3 and TRBJ2-1; TCRdb picks TRBD2, but there is no DNA to check that call. CDR3 length equals 11 residues. The V gene's germline CDR1 is MNHEY and CDR2 SVGEGT. The CDR3: CASILGREQFF.

The chain couples TRBV3-1 to TRBJ1-5. In germline, CDR1 is LGHDT, CDR2 YNNKEL (reference sequence). The CDR3 runs to 16 residues. This CDR3 reads CASSQDGTISNQPQHF.

The chain carries TRBV4-1 and TRBJ1-2. The CDR3 is 16 amino acids. The germline CDR1 and CDR2 sequences are MGHRA and YSYEKL. The CDR3 reads CASSQDAGGSGYGYTF.

The rearrangement links TRBV6-6 to TRBJ2-7; TCRdb indicates TRBD1, and absent DNA this call remains unverified. Germline V gene data show CDR1 as MNHNY and CDR2 as SVGAGI (reference sequence). The CDR3 spans 17 residues. The CDR3 here is CASSPRDRPQGEDEQYF.

The J gene is TRBJ1-1, the V gene TRBV6-2 or TRBV6-3. In germline, CDR1 is MNHEY, CDR2 SVGEGT. The CDR3 sequence is 12 residues long. CDR3 residues: CASSLTNTEAFF.

The chain recombines TRBV6-2 or TRBV6-3 with TRBJ2-7; as DNA is missing, the TRBD1 call by TCRdb cannot be tested. This CDR3 is 14 amino acids long. CDR1 and CDR2 from the germline V gene are MNHEY and SVGEGT. The CDR3 region is CASSSPGTDNEQYF.

The gene calls are TRBV7-9 and TRBJ1-1. The CDR3 runs 12 residues. Germline CDR1 and CDR2: SEHNR and FQNEAQ (reference sequence). The CDR3 sequence: CASHTENTEAFF.

The CDR3 loop is CASSSATVGSSTDTQYF. The chain couples TRBV13 to TRBJ2-3; the TCRdb call, TRBD1, lacks DNA for checking. Germline CDR1 is PRHDT and CDR2 is FYEKMQ (reference sequence). The CDR3 totals 17 residues.

V and J are TRBV4-1 and TRBJ2-1; the TRBD2 assignment by TCRdb is unverifiable without DNA. The CDR3 consists of 18 residues. The germline V gene has CDR1 MGHRA and CDR2 YSYEKL. The CDR3 region is CASSLGTSGRSIYNEQFF.

V gene TRBV11-2 combines with J gene TRBJ2-7. The CDR3 has 13 amino acids. The V gene's germline CDR1 is SGHAT and CDR2 FQNNGV. The CDR3 here is CASSLGQDGEQYF.

V is TRBV7-9 and J is TRBJ1-1. From germline, CDR1 is SEHNR and CDR2 FQNEAQ (reference sequence). This CDR3 is built from 14 residues. CDR3 loop: CASGQLRANTEAFF. The full variable domain, completed using reference TRBV7-9 and TRBJ1-1, is DTGVSQNPRHKITKRGQNVTFRCDPISEHNRLYWYRQTLGQGPEFLTYFQNEAQLEKSRLLSDRFSAERPKGSFSTLEIQRTEQGDSAMYLCASGQLRANTEAFFGQGTRLTVV.

The chain links TRBV27 to TRBJ2-1; the TRBD1 assignment by TCRdb is unverifiable without DNA. Germline CDR1 is MNHEY and CDR2 is SMNVEV (reference sequence). This CDR3 is built from 14 residues. The CDR3 region is CASSLTGWVAEQFF.

This rearrangement joins TRBV12-3 or TRBV12-4 to TRBJ1-1. The CDR3 consists of 14 residues. The CDR3 sequence: CASASSGLPAEAFF.